This TCR beta chain comes out of a study of post-analysis software for immune sequencing data. Study conclusions and caveats: Co-batched samples clustered tightly together by F measure. In multiple sclerosis, normalized Chao1 diversity was significantly below that of controls. In patients, roughly five TRBV segments were more frequent than in controls, with TRBV5-6, TRBV5-1 and TRBV20-1 among them.

cDNA libraries for TCR beta contained unique molecular identifiers. Each sample of about 0.9 to 11 million input T cells yielded roughly 500,000 cDNA molecules, so each molecule approximated one T cell. TCRdb re-called the PCR reads through MiXCR, storing one row per CDR3 protein. The repertoire holds approximately 570,000 distinct CDR3 sequences, with about 44% as singletons. The CDR3 contains 15 residues. The germline gives CDR1 LNHNV, CDR2 YYDKDF (reference sequence). V lost 1 base to trimming and J lost 3 bases, with 13 bases between them. This clonotype has a handful of counts. The antigen is unknown.

The genes are TRBV15 and TRBJ2-7, with D unresolved. The TCR sequence derives from a girl aged 5 to 17 with multiple sclerosis. The sample was blood. CDR3 in DNA: TGTGCCACCAGCAGAGGCCCAGGTCAAGGCTACGAGCAGTACTTC. It translates to CATSRGPGQGYEQYF.